This TCR beta chain appears in the sequencing data of a study of cytomegalovirus exposure and HLA in healthy donors. For the study at large: An early release of data contained tens of millions of unique TCRs, which came from HLA-typed donors. When fewer than 400 donors were genotyped, approximately 80% of them were found to fall in the Caucasian-associated ancestry cluster.

Study-wide results and limits: The authors judged a highly shared variant cluster likely a sequencing artifact.

Amplification used 60 Vbeta primers and 13 Jbeta primers. Original analysis: Later reanalysis found 75 million to 100 million unique TCR beta chains, approximately 11 million of them shared. The assay was immunoSEQ multiplex PCR, and TCRdb's table has in-frame clones only and misses some. The V and J calls and clone size come from that table; D and trimming were worked out from the DNA. Seen here are around 190,000 clones, over 75% observed once, and the top ten hold around 0.52%. CDR3 length equals 15 residues. The germline V and J ends were trimmed by 0 bases and 4 bases, with 9 bases remaining between them. Germline V gene data show CDR1 as SGHAT and CDR2 as FQNNGV. This clone appeared a few times. What it recognizes is unknown.

Sequencing was done on a sample of PBMCs. The clonotype originates from a woman between 45 and 65 years old in good health and CMV-seronegative. The rearrangement links TRBV11-2 to TRBJ2-2; D gene uncertain. The CDR3 DNA reads TGTGCCAGCAGCTTAGATGGGCGTATCACCGGGGAGCTGTTTTTT. It codes for CASSLDGRITGELFF.